The sequence of this TCR beta chain was determined in a study of blood T cell repertoires in COVID-19. V lost 1 base and J 7 bases, leaving 8 bases between the germline ends. The germline V gene has CDR1 LNHDA and CDR2 SQIVND (reference sequence). This CDR3 spans 13 amino acids. Clones were sequenced by immunoSEQ multiplex PCR, and TCRdb holds only the in-frame ones, with some missing. There are about 72,000 clones in the sample; 65% to 90% occur only once, and roughly a tenth lies in the top ten. The chain joins TRBV19 to TRBJ1-5; D remains ambiguous. This receptor was obtained from a man in his sixties or seventies with active or convalescent COVID-19. What was sequenced was peripheral blood. This CDR3 is CASSIGAAQPQHF. CDR3 nucleotides: TGTGCCAGTAGTATAGGGGCTGCGCAGCCCCAGCATTTT.